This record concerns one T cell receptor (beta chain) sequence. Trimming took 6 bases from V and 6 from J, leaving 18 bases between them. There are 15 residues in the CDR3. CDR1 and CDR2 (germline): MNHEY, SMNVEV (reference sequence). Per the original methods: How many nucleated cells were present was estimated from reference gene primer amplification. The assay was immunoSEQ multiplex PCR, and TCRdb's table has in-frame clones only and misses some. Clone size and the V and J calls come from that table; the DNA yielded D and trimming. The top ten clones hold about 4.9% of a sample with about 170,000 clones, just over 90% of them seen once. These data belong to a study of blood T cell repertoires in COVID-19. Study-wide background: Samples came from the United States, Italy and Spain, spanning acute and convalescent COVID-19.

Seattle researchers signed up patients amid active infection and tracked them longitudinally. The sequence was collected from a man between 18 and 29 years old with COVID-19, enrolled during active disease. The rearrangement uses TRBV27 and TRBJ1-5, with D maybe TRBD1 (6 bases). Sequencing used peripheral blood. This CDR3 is CASRTRGGGGQPQHF. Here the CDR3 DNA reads TGTGCCAGCAGGACCCGGGGGGGCGGGGGTCAGCCCCAGCATTTT.